The rows below give T cell receptor beta chains drawn from one sample of a study of Tregs in tolerant kidney transplant recipients. The repertoire was sequenced with immunoSEQ multiplex PCR; TCRdb's copy has only in-frame clones and lacks some. The table records approximately 75,000 clones, 80% to 95% of them present only once. This sample comprised Tregs from blood, obtained before the transplant. The receptors were gathered from a human donor who received a combined kidney and bone marrow transplant. CDR3s include the opening cysteine and the closing phenylalanine or tryptophan. Fields, in order: clone size, J gene, D gene, V gene, CDR3 protein, CDR3 DNA. The D gene is left open where the match is weak. Not all rows give a size; the values are once, few, many and, for expanded clones, a class.

>.|TRBJ1-6|.|TRBV30
CAWIDRIGMSYNSPLHF
TGTGCCTGGATCGATAGGATCGGGATGTCCTATAATTCACCCCTCCACTTT
>.|TRBJ2-5|TRBD2|TRBV7-2
CASSLGSGRRGETQYF
TGTGCCAGCAGCTTAGGTAGCGGGAGGCGGGGAGAGACCCAGTACTTC
>.|TRBJ2-2|.|TRBV11-2
CASSLDRNTGELFF
TGTGCCAGCAGCTTAGACAGGAACACCGGGGAGCTGTTTTTT
>.|TRBJ2-7|.|TRBV5-6
CASSLMRAAADEQYF
TGTGCCAGCAGTTTGATGCGGGCAGCCGCTGACGAGCAGTACTTC
>.|TRBJ2-5|.|TRBV30
CAWREGQTQETQYF
TGTGCCTGGAGGGAGGGACAAACACAAGAGACCCAGTACTTC
>.|TRBJ2-2|.|TRBV7-2
CASSARQRANTGELFF
TGTGCCAGCAGCGCCCGACAGCGCGCGAACACCGGGGAGCTGTTTTTT
>.|TRBJ1-3|.|TRBV6-6
CASRSPIGNTIYF
TGTGCCAGCAGAAGCCCAATTGGAAACACCATATATTTT
>.|TRBJ1-2|.|TRBV28
CASTQGLLSYTF
TGTGCCAGTACCCAGGGACTCCTCAGCTACACCTTC
>.|TRBJ2-1|.|TRBV27
CASSLRGPSIEQFF
TGTGCCAGCAGTTTGAGAGGACCCTCCATTGAGCAGTTCTTC
>.|TRBJ2-3|TRBD1|TRBV10-3
CATGQGTDTQYF
TGTGCCACCGGACAGGGAACAGATACGCAGTATTTT
>.|TRBJ1-4|.|TRBV30
CAWRPNLWEKLFF
TGTGCCTGGAGACCGAACTTATGGGAAAAACTGTTTTTT
>few|TRBJ2-2|.|TRBV9
CASSPSWAPGELFF
TGTGCCAGCAGCCCCTCTTGGGCCCCCGGGGAGCTGTTTTTT
>.|TRBJ1-1|.|TRBV5-1
CASSLVLGTEAFF
TGCGCCAGCAGCTTGGTCTTGGGCACTGAAGCTTTCTTT
>.|TRBJ2-7|TRBD1|TRBV7-7
CASSQGQLYEQYF
TGTGCTAGCAGCCAGGGACAGCTCTACGAGCAGTACTTC
>once|TRBJ1-3|TRBD1|TRBV27
CASGQGDTIYF
TGTGCCAGCGGACAGGGGGACACCATATATTTT
>few|TRBJ2-1|.|TRBV7-3
CASFPVSSYNEQFF
TGTGCCAGCTTCCCTGTCAGCTCCTACAATGAGCAGTTCTTC
>.|TRBJ1-1|TRBD1|TRBV2
CASKSRQGYTEAFF
TGTGCCAGCAAGAGCCGACAGGGATACACTGAAGCTTTCTTT
>.|TRBJ2-2|.|TRBV20-1
CSARDRGELFF
TGCAGTGCTAGAGATCGCGGGGAGCTGTTTTTT
>.|TRBJ2-3|.|TRBV19
CASSIGQGVDTQYF
TGTGCCAGTAGTATTGGTCAGGGCGTAGATACGCAGTATTTT
>few|TRBJ1-3|TRBD1|TRBV7-9
CASSLKGANTIYF
TGTGCCAGCAGCTTAAAGGGGGCGAACACCATATATTTT
>.|TRBJ2-2|TRBD2|TRBV18
CASSPAGGSGELFF
TGTGCCAGCTCACCAGCGGGAGGATCCGGGGAGCTGTTTTTT
>.|TRBJ2-7|TRBD2|TRBV10-1
CASSESGSGRDYEQYF
TGCGCCAGCAGTGAGTCGGGTAGCGGGAGAGACTACGAGCAGTACTTC
>.|TRBJ1-1|.|TRBV27
CASSRRLSRGVGTEAFF
TGTGCCAGCAGTAGACGTCTGTCAAGGGGAGTGGGCACTGAAGCTTTCTTT
>few|TRBJ2-7|TRBD1|TRBV27
CASSPGGVREQYF
TGTGCCAGCAGCCCAGGGGGAGTGAGAGAGCAGTACTTC
>once|TRBJ1-3|.|TRBV6-5
CASRPSAGNTIYF
TGTGCCAGCAGGCCGTCCGCTGGAAACACCATATATTTT
>.|TRBJ2-1|TRBD2|TRBV7-8
CASSLGGAGGSGNEQFF
TGTGCCAGCAGCTTAGGGGGAGCGGGAGGTAGTGGGAATGAGCAGTTCTTC
>once|TRBJ2-7|.|TRBV5-5
CASSFLRTNYEQYF
TGTGCCAGCAGCTTTCTTCGGACAAACTACGAGCAGTACTTC
>once|TRBJ2-7|.|TRBV6-8
CASTQAIRGGAYEQYF
TGTGCCAGCACCCAAGCTATCAGGGGGGGGGCCTACGAGCAGTACTTC
>.|TRBJ2-1|.|TRBV7-2
CASGAPSIDEQFF
TGTGCCAGCGGCGCCCCTAGCATTGATGAGCAGTTCTTC
>.|TRBJ1-1|.|TRBV19
CASSWAGAEMNTEAFF
TGTGCCAGTAGTTGGGCAGGGGCGGAGATGAACACTGAAGCTTTCTTT
>once|TRBJ1-1|.|TRBV28
CASTFQGTEAFF
TGTGCCAGCACCTTCCAGGGTACTGAAGCTTTCTTT
>once|TRBJ1-5|TRBD1|TRBV28
CAGAGTGGHQPQHF
TGTGCCGGCGCAGGGACAGGGGGGCATCAGCCCCAGCATTTT
>.|TRBJ1-1|.|TRBV6-5
CASSPWTQDYTEAFF
TGTGCCAGCAGCCCTTGGACACAGGACTACACTGAAGCTTTCTTT
>.|TRBJ1-1|.|TRBV19
CASSRLDSFTEAFF
TGTGCCAGTAGCAGACTGGACAGCTTCACTGAAGCTTTCTTT
>.|TRBJ2-1|.|TRBV30
CAWSRTSGQQFF
TGTGCCTGGAGTAGAACCTCGGGACAGCAGTTCTTC
>.|TRBJ1-2|.|TRBV6-1
CASSVPRQRGLGYTF
TGTGCCAGCAGTGTCCCCCGTCAAAGGGGTCTTGGCTACACCTTC
>.|TRBJ2-5|.|TRBV5-6
CASSFGAGEETQYF
TGTGCCAGCAGCTTTGGGGCAGGGGAAGAGACCCAGTACTTC
>.|TRBJ2-3|.|TRBV11-2
CASSLQGGVTRGDTQYF
TGTGCCAGCTCCCTACAAGGGGGGGTTACTAGGGGAGATACGCAGTATTTT
>.|TRBJ2-5|TRBD1|TRBV6-6
CASSTGGSETQYF
TGTGCCAGCAGCACAGGGGGCTCGGAGACCCAGTACTTC
>once|TRBJ2-7|.|TRBV6-5
CASSPTLGWEQYF
TGTGCCAGCAGTCCCACCCTGGGATGGGAGCAGTACTTC
>.|TRBJ2-7|TRBD1|TRBV30
CAWGDRVYEQYF
TGTGCCTGGGGGGACAGGGTCTACGAGCAGTACTTC
>.|TRBJ2-3|.|TRBV7-2
CASSLPEGPDTQYF
TGTGCCAGCAGCTTACCGGAGGGTCCAGATACGCAGTATTTT
>.|TRBJ1-4|.|TRBV18
CASSPNFEKLFF
TGTGCCAGCTCACCAAATTTTGAAAAACTGTTTTTT
>.|TRBJ2-7|TRBD2|TRBV29-1
CSVGKREGYEQYF
TGCAGCGTTGGGAAGCGGGAGGGCTACGAGCAGTACTTC
>.|TRBJ2-7|TRBD2|TRBV28
CASTGNAGVGEQYF
TGTGCCAGCACAGGCAATGCGGGAGTCGGTGAGCAGTACTTC
>.|TRBJ2-3|TRBD2|TRBV4-1
CASSRKMGGGLAGTDTQYF
TGCGCCAGCAGCCGCAAGATGGGTGGGGGACTAGCGGGCACAGATACGCAGTATTTT
>.|TRBJ1-2|TRBD1|TRBV28
CASRGQPDYGYTF
TGTGCCAGCAGGGGACAGCCGGACTATGGCTACACCTTC
>.|TRBJ2-1|.|TRBV7-8
CASSFRETYNEQFF
TGTGCCAGCAGCTTTCGGGAAACCTACAATGAGCAGTTCTTC
>.|TRBJ1-4|.|TRBV28
CASSPPRRVGEKLFF
TGTGCCAGCAGTCCGCCCCGCAGGGTAGGCGAAAAACTGTTTTTT
>.|TRBJ2-1|.|TRBV7-9
CASSPKKHEQFF
TGTGCCAGCAGCCCCAAAAAGCATGAGCAGTTCTTC
>.|TRBJ2-5|.|TRBV7-2
CASSFGGEETQYF
TGTGCCAGCAGCTTCGGCGGGGAGGAGACCCAGTACTTC
>.|TRBJ2-5|.|TRBV19
CASSIDSEGTQYF
TGTGCCAGTAGTATAGACAGCGAGGGGACCCAGTACTTC